This TCR beta chain is drawn from a study of shared clonotypes between healthy human individuals. Study outcomes and limitations: What rarefaction showed was incomplete sorted-subset sequencing despite large depth.

Remarks on this clone: What it binds is unknown.

Sequencing was performed with immunoSEQ multiplex PCR; in TCRdb, only in-frame clones are kept and a portion is missing. The table shows 1,500,000 or so clones, with about 98.5% occurring only once. Memory CD4+ cells were the fraction left after CD45RA+ naive selection. Trimming stripped 4 bases from V and 0 bases from J, with 16 bases between. CDR3 size: 16 residues. Germline lookup yields CDR1 KGHSH and CDR2 LQKENI. Source material: naive CD4+ T cells sorted from blood. The subset here: CD45RA+ positively selected. J is TRBJ2-7 and V is TRBV18; D could derive from TRBD1 or TRBD2 (7 bases each). The TCR was taken from a man aged 25-40 years in good health. For the CDR3, the DNA is TGTGCCAGCTCACAGAGGGGGCGGGAGTTCTCCTACGAGCAGTACTTC. This codes for CASSQRGREFSYEQYF.